Listed here are 20 T cell receptor beta chains from one sample, sequenced in a study of beta chain features in type 1 diabetes. TCRB transcripts that were expressed got sequenced, as all of the isolated RNA had been reverse transcribed. Assay: immunoSEQ multiplex PCR; the TCRdb copy retains only in-frame clones and omits some. In the table there are 240,000 or so clones, over 65% of which are singletons. Sequencing was done on a sample of naive CD4+ T cells from blood. These receptors were taken from a man younger than 40 in good health.

The chain uses TRBV29-1 and TRBJ2-1; TRBD2 matches at 10 bases. This CDR3 has 14 amino acids. The V and J ends lost 6 bases and 2 bases, in that order; junction bases with no gene match: 4. CDR1 SQVTM and CDR2 ANQGSEA come from the germline V gene. The CDR3 nucleotides read TGCAGCGTCGGGAGCGGGGGGGCCTACAATGAGCAGTTCTTC. This encodes CSVGSGGAYNEQFF.

The chain couples TRBV5-4 to TRBJ1-2; D not resolved. CDR1 is SGHNT and CDR2 is YYREEE in the germline V gene (reference sequence). This CDR3 has 14 residues. Between the trimmed V and J ends, which lost 0 bases and 2 bases, there was a span of 8 bases. The CDR3 sequence is CASSLGQENYGYTF. As DNA, the CDR3 is TGTGCCAGCAGCTTGGGGCAGGAAAACTATGGCTACACCTTC. Supplemented by reference TRBV5-4 and TRBJ1-2, the full variable domain reads ETGVTQSPTHLIKTRGQQVTLRCSSQSGHNTVSWYQQALGQGPQFIFQYYREEENGRGNFPPRFSGLQFPNYSSELNVNALELDDSALYLCASSLGQENYGYTFGSGTRLTVV.

The genes are TRBV7-8 and TRBJ2-7; TRBD1 matches at 10 bases. This CDR3 has 14 residues. Germline V gives CDR1 SGHVS, CDR2 FQNEAQ. Trimming took 4 bases from V and 3 from J; bases not matched to a gene: 3. Here the CDR3 reads CASSSGQGYYEQYF. Written as DNA, the CDR3 is TGTGCCAGCAGCTCGGGACAGGGGTACTACGAGCAGTACTTC.

The chain is built from TRBV27 and TRBJ1-2, with 7 bases fitting TRBD1. After removal of 5 bases from V and 5 bases from J, the junction contained 11 bases not matched to a gene. Germline-derived CDR1 and CDR2 are MNHEY and SMNVEV (reference sequence). This CDR3 has 15 amino acids. Here the CDR3 reads CASSIGTEAPYGYTF. CDR3 in DNA: TGTGCCAGCAGTATCGGGACAGAAGCACCTTATGGCTACACCTTC.

This clone was seen a handful of times. V gene TRBV30 combines with J gene TRBJ2-2; D may be TRBD1 (6 bases). Trimming removed 1 base from V and 2 bases from J, with 14 bases in between. The CDR3 has 16 residues. Germline V gene sequence: CDR1 GTSNPN, CDR2 SVGIG (reference sequence). The CDR3 bases are TGTGCCTGGAGTGCCTCCGGGACAATTAACACCGGGGAGCTGTTTTTT. This translates into CAWSASGTINTGELFF.

V is TRBV29-1 and J is TRBJ2-7; 7 bases map to TRBD1. The CDR3 totals 12 residues. Germline-derived CDR1 and CDR2 are SQVTM and ANQGSEA. Unmatched junction bases numbered 7, after V lost 5 bases and J lost 6 bases. The CDR3 region is CSVRGGRGEQYF. Here the CDR3 DNA reads TGCAGCGTTAGAGGGGGCCGAGGCGAGCAGTACTTC.

V gene TRBV7-2 combines with J gene TRBJ2-5; maybe TRBD1 (5 bases). The tail of the sequence fits TRBJ2-7 better, so the J call may be wrong. CDR1 and CDR2 (germline): SGHTA, FQGNSA. The CDR3 contains 14 residues. The CDR3 region is CASSLAGRAREQYF. CDR3 DNA: TGTGCCAGCAGCTTAGCTGGCAGGGCTCGCGAGCAGTACTTC.

J is TRBJ2-3 and V is TRBV5-4; no firm D call. V was cut by 1 base and J by 0 bases, with 9 bases left in between. This CDR3 is 15 amino acids long. The V gene's germline CDR1 is SGHNT and CDR2 YYREEE (reference sequence). CDR3 nucleotide sequence: TGTGCCAGCAGCTTGTCCAGAGCTAGCACAGATACGCAGTATTTT. This translates into CASSLSRASTDTQYF. Based on the CDR3 plus reference TRBV5-4 and TRBJ2-3, the full variable domain is ETGVTQSPTHLIKTRGQQVTLRCSSQSGHNTVSWYQQALGQGPQFIFQYYREEENGRGNFPPRFSGLQFPNYSSELNVNALELDDSALYLCASSLSRASTDTQYFGPGTRLTVL.

The V call is TRBV27, the J call TRBJ2-4; D call uncertain. The CDR3 runs 15 residues. The germline gives CDR1 MNHEY, CDR2 SMNVEV (reference sequence). With 6 bases removed from V and 5 bases from J, the gap between germline ends came to 17 bases. The CDR3 sequence is CASRPLLRTENIQYF. The DNA for the CDR3 is TGTGCCAGCAGACCTCTTTTGCGGACCGAAAACATTCAGTACTTC.

In the case of this clone: Other DNA sequences in this sample translate to the same CDR3. V and J are TRBV29-1 and TRBJ2-1, with 10 bases aligning to TRBD2. CDR1 is SQVTM and CDR2 is ANQGSEA in the germline V gene. The CDR3 runs 13 residues. J was trimmed by 10 bases and V by 5 bases; bases with no gene match: 8. CDR3 coding DNA: TGCAGCGTTCTACGGACTAGCGGACCCGAGCAGTTCTTC. Its protein is CSVLRTSGPEQFF.

The V and J genes are TRBV7-2 and TRBJ2-3, with a weak D call TRBD1 (6 bases). Germline assignment: CDR1 SGHTA and CDR2 FQGNSA. The CDR3 contains 14 residues. Trimming took 5 bases from V and 2 from J, leaving 11 bases between them. CDR3 coding DNA: TGTGCCAGCAGCCGCGACAGGACCACAGATACGCAGTATTTT. Protein product: CASSRDRTTDTQYF.

V is TRBV30 and J is TRBJ1-4; 7 bases line up with TRBD1. Per the germline V gene, CDR1 is GTSNPN and CDR2 is SVGIG (reference sequence). This CDR3 is 12 amino acids long. Trimming took 7 bases from V and 6 from J; bases not matched to a gene: 5. CDR3 in amino acids: CASGQRDEKLFF. CDR3 DNA: TGTGCCTCGGGACAGAGAGATGAAAAACTGTTTTTT.

The CDR3 is CASSLWTVNEQFF. CDR3 DNA sequence: TGTGCCAGCAGTTTATGGACAGTCAATGAGCAGTTCTTC. The V and J genes are TRBV6-5 and TRBJ2-1; maybe TRBD1 (6 bases). Germline loops: CDR1 MNHEY, CDR2 SVGAGI. Trimming stripped 4 bases from V and 6 bases from J, with 10 bases between. The CDR3 is made up of 13 amino acids.

V and J are TRBV29-1 and TRBJ2-1; TRBD2 agrees at 7 bases. This CDR3 has 15 residues. J gave up 7 bases and V 7 bases, and 16 bases lay outside the gene matches. Germline V gene data show CDR1 as SQVTM and CDR2 as ANQGSEA. The CDR3 loop reads CSAPPSGGSINEQFF. DNA for the CDR3: TGCAGCGCCCCCCCTTCGGGCGGGAGTATTAATGAGCAGTTCTTC.

The gene calls are TRBV4-3 and TRBJ2-1; 10 bases map to TRBD2. Germline V lookup: CDR1 LGHNA, CDR2 YSLEER. The V gene end was trimmed by 0 bases and the J gene end by 6 bases; junction bases not matched to a gene: 5. This CDR3 has 16 amino acids. The CDR3, as DNA: TGCGCCAGCAGCCAAGAAATAGCGGGAGGAGGCAATGAGCAGTTCTTC. It specifies CASSQEIAGGGNEQFF.

CDR3: CASTRGNEQFF. The CDR3 nucleotides are TGTGCCAGCACCAGGGGCAATGAGCAGTTCTTC. The chain is built from TRBV6-5 and TRBJ2-1, with a possible D match to TRBD1 (6 bases). CDR3 length equals 11 residues. V lost 7 bases to trimming and J lost 6 bases, with 7 bases between them. Per germline, CDR1 MNHEY and CDR2 SVGAGI.

This clone occurred once. The rearrangement links TRBV10-3 to TRBJ2-6; D gene ambiguous. V was pared by 0 bases and J by 8 bases, with 8 bases between. The CDR3 spans 14 residues. The germline V gene encodes CDR1 ENHRY and CDR2 SYGVKD. The CDR3 DNA reads TGTGCCATCAGTGAGTCAAGGCCTCCCAACGTCCTGACTTTC. The encoded protein is CAISESRPPNVLTF.

J is TRBJ2-1 and V is TRBV28; D gene uncertain. The CDR3 sequence is 14 residues long. Looked up from germline, CDR1 is MDHEN and CDR2 is SYDVKM. V was pared by 5 bases and J by 0 bases, with 8 bases between. Here the CDR3 DNA reads TGTGCCAGCAGTCCCGCGTACTCCTACAATGAGCAGTTCTTC. Amino acids: CASSPAYSYNEQFF.

This clone showed up just a few times. The chain combines TRBV21-1 with TRBJ2-5; the D call in the table, TRBD2, was not verified against the DNA. TRBV21-1 is assigned pseudogene status. There are 13 residues in the CDR3. The CDR3 DNA follows: TGTGCCAGGGGCGGGAGAGCTCCCCAGACCCAGTACTTC. Residues: CARGGRAPQTQYF.

The V gene is TRBV29-1, the J gene TRBJ1-1, with D maybe TRBD1 (6 bases). V lost 4 bases and J lost 4, with 16 bases in between. There are 14 residues in the CDR3. CDR1 is SQVTM, CDR2 ANQGSEA, per germline. As DNA, the CDR3 is TGCAGCGTTGCCCGAAGAGGGGGGACCACTGAAGCTTTCTTT. As protein: CSVARRGGTTEAFF.